The 10 T cell receptor beta chains given below trace back to one sample, sequenced in a study of blood T cell repertoires in COVID-19. Assay used: immunoSEQ multiplex PCR; TCRdb lists only in-frame clones, some missing. Found here are approximately 230,000 clones, around 88% of them singletons; the top ten hold roughly 6.7%. Sequencing was carried out using peripheral blood. All receptors derive from a woman in her 30s with COVID-19, enrolled during active disease.

The chain combines TRBV19 with TRBJ1-3; D unclear. This CDR3 is 14 amino acids long. Germline V gene data show CDR1 as LNHDA and CDR2 as SQIVND (reference sequence). Trimming shortened V by 3 bases and J by 3 bases, and 9 bases separated the two germline ends. The CDR3 coding sequence is TGTGCCAGTAGTATGGGTTCAGGTGGAAACACCATATATTTT. It specifies CASSMGSGGNTIYF.

This clone appeared a single time. The rearrangement uses TRBV5-4 and TRBJ2-7; 13 bases map to TRBD2. The CDR3 covers 16 residues. Germline CDR1 SGHNT, CDR2 YYREEE (reference sequence). With 4 bases clipped from V and 2 bases from J, the junction kept 6 bases outside the gene matches. CDR3 nucleotide sequence: TGTGCCAGCAGCCCCCCGGGACTAGCGGGACCCTACGAGCAGTACTTC. This sequence encodes CASSPPGLAGPYEQYF.

The V and J genes are TRBV4-1 and TRBJ2-3; 10 positions match TRBD2. The CDR3 is made up of 17 amino acids. Unmatched junction bases numbered 11, after V lost 6 bases and J lost 2 bases. Germline CDR1 is MGHRA and CDR2 is YSYEKL. CDR3 coding DNA: TGCGCCAGCAGTCACCCCCTAGCGGGGGTTTACACAGATACGCAGTATTTT. Translated: CASSHPLAGVYTDTQYF.

This sequence joins TRBV7-2 and TRBJ1-1, with D unresolved. The CDR3 length is 16 residues. Trimming shortened V by 1 base and J by 1 base, and 13 bases separated the two germline ends. Looked up from germline, CDR1 is SGHTA and CDR2 is FQGNSA. For the CDR3, the DNA is TGTGCCAGCAGCTTAGAGTGGAGGGAAGGGAACACTGAAGCTTTCTTT. It encodes CASSLEWREGNTEAFF. Full variable domain (outside the CDR3, taken from reference TRBV7-2 and TRBJ1-1): GAGVSQSPSNKVTEKGKDVELRCDPISGHTALYWYRQSLGQGLEFLIYFQGNSAPDKSGLPSDRFSAERTGGSVSTLTIQRTQQEDSAVYLCASSLEWREGNTEAFFGQGTRLTVV.

This clone appeared a few times. The rearrangement links TRBV7-9 to TRBJ2-3; 8 positions agree with TRBD2. V dropped 2 bases and J dropped 6; count of bases not matched to a gene: 7. The CDR3 spans 15 residues. CDR1 and CDR2 (germline): SEHNR, FQNEAQ (reference sequence). This CDR3 reads CASSLRGGLGDTQYF. The CDR3 region has the DNA TGTGCCAGCAGCTTACGCGGGGGGCTAGGTGATACGCAGTATTTT.

V and J are TRBV7-8 and TRBJ2-7, with 7 nucleotides matching TRBD1. The trim removed 8 bases at V and 3 bases at J, leaving 16 bases unmatched. Germline V CDR1 and CDR2: SGHVS, FQNEAQ. The CDR3 loop spans 16 amino acids. As DNA, the CDR3 is TGTGCCAGCCGGCGCGAAGGGGGCTTAAGTGACTACGAGCAGTACTTC. Amino acid sequence: CASRREGGLSDYEQYF.

The chain carries TRBV28 and TRBJ1-5; D not certain. There are 14 residues in the CDR3. Per the germline V gene, CDR1 is MDHEN and CDR2 is SYDVKM. Trimming removed 3 bases from V and 5 bases from J, with 11 bases in between. Written as DNA, the CDR3 is TGTGCCAGCAGTTTGGGCGGGGTAGATCAGCCCCAGCATTTT. Its translation is CASSLGGVDQPQHF.

This clone was seen more than once but under ten times. The chain carries TRBV19 and TRBJ1-1; no reliable D call. Germline V gene data show CDR1 as LNHDA and CDR2 as SQIVND (reference sequence). CDR3 size: 11 residues. V was cut by 10 bases and J by 0 bases, with 6 bases left in between. The CDR3, as DNA: TGTGCCATGCGCGTGAACACTGAAGCTTTCTTT. This sequence encodes CAMRVNTEAFF.

The genes are TRBV19 and TRBJ1-4; tentatively, D is TRBD1 (6 bases). Deletions cut 4 bases from V and 5 bases from J, with 17 bases between. Germline V CDR1 and CDR2: LNHDA, SQIVND (reference sequence). The CDR3 is 16 residues long. The CDR3 reads CASSTVSGGINEKLFF. CDR3 coding DNA: TGTGCCAGTAGTACGGTGAGCGGGGGCATCAATGAAAAACTGTTTTTT.

This chain joins TRBV5-1 and TRBJ2-1, with D possibly matching TRBD1 (6 bases). This CDR3 is built from 16 residues. Germline loops: CDR1 SGHRS, CDR2 YFSETQ. Trimming pared 3 bases from V and 4 bases from J, leaving 17 bases between. The CDR3: CASSSGNRANYNEQFF. The DNA of the CDR3 is TGCGCCAGCAGCTCCGGGAACAGGGCGAATTACAATGAGCAGTTCTTC.